This entry describes one TCR beta chain. What it binds is unknown. There are 18 residues in the CDR3. J lost 0 bases, V lost 1 base, and 9 bases had no gene match. The V gene's germline CDR1 is SGHTA and CDR2 FQGNSA. An Oncomine TCR Beta short-read assay was used to sequence the DNA from cultured CD4+ T cells. TCRdb ran MiXCR on the PCR reads and lists one entry per CDR3 protein. The sample holds about 7,000 distinct CDR3 sequences; roughly 27% are singletons and the top ten take 8% to 10%. This sample is drawn from a study of vaccination and CD4 T cells after COVID-19. Findings of the study overall: There was no significant change from roughly 21 to 40 median reactive clonotypes.

Stated treatment: roughly ten-day PBMC culture with coronavirus spike peptide pools or control peptides (ViraFEST assay). Antigen-specific T cell expansion with peptide pools preceded TCR sequencing in the ViraFEST approach. The chain recombines TRBV7-2 with TRBJ1-1; 9 bases are a match to TRBD1. The material sequenced was CD4+ T cells from blood, cultured in vitro, taken after SARS-CoV-2 vaccination. This sequence originates from a human donor who had recovered from COVID-19. CDR3 sequence reads: CASSLVGRTGALNTEAFF. CDR3 in DNA: TGTGCCAGCAGCTTAGTGGGTAGGACAGGGGCCTTGAACACTGAAGCTTTCTTT.